The 27 T cell receptor beta chains given below trace back to one sample, sequenced in a study of blood T cells in healthy people across ages. The second PCR ran 7 to 11 cycles with a sample-barcoded 5' primer and J-beta primers. TCRdb reprocessed the 5' RACE reads via MiXCR and lists one record per CDR3 protein. The data show some 1.5 million distinct CDR3 sequences, about 42% seen once. Sequencing used blood. The receptors here all came from a woman aged 18-35 years in good health.

The rearrangement joins TRBV7-9 to TRBJ1-2, with a possible D match to TRBD1 (5 bases). Deletions cut 5 bases from V and 0 bases from J, with 25 bases between. The germline CDR1 and CDR2 sequences are SEHNR and FQNEAQ (reference sequence). This CDR3 has 19 amino acids. The CDR3 reads CASSSLGPGGSSTNYGYTF. CDR3 coding DNA: TGTGCCAGCAGCAGCTTGGGTCCCGGGGGTTCTTCAACTAACTATGGCTACACCTTC.

This chain connects TRBV3-1 to TRBJ1-6; possibly TRBD1 for D (5 bases). The CDR3 extends over 15 amino acids. The germline V and J ends were trimmed by 5 bases and 8 bases, with 16 bases remaining between them. Germline V gene data show CDR1 as LGHDT and CDR2 as YNNKEL (reference sequence). CDR3 amino acids: CASSAGQASYSPLHF. The CDR3 DNA sequence: TGTGCCAGCAGCGCAGGGCAGGCCTCTTATTCACCCCTCCACTTT.

The table lists this clonotype with a few counts. The chain carries TRBV27 and TRBJ2-1; D is unresolved. Between the trimmed V and J ends, which lost 2 bases and 2 bases, there was a span of 7 bases. This CDR3 region has 14 residues. Germline V lookup: CDR1 MNHEY, CDR2 SMNVEV (reference sequence). CDR3 DNA: TGTGCCAGCAGTTTAATGGTCCCCTACAATGAGCAGTTCTTC. This sequence encodes CASSLMVPYNEQFF.

The chain combines TRBV6-2 or TRBV6-3 with TRBJ2-4, with a weak D call TRBD2 (7 bases). The J call may be wrong; the DNA end is better matched by TRBJ2-5. CDR1 is MNHEY and CDR2 is SVGEGT in the germline V gene. The CDR3 runs 16 residues. CDR3 sequence reads: CASSYSWRGPLGTQYF. The CDR3 DNA follows: TGTGCCAGCAGTTACTCTTGGCGGGGGCCACTCGGGACCCAGTACTTC.

The V and J genes are TRBV4-3 and TRBJ1-5; TRBD1 matches 7 bases. CDR1 and CDR2 from the germline V gene are LGHNA and YSLEER. This CDR3 comprises 15 residues. Losses at the gene ends were 0 bases for V and 6 bases for J; bases not matched to a gene: 5. The CDR3 DNA sequence: TGCGCCAGCAGCCAAGATGGGAGGGGGCTTCAGCCCCAGCATTTT. Residues: CASSQDGRGLQPQHF.

The V call is TRBV4-1, the J call TRBJ2-1; D might be TRBD1 or TRBD2, each matching 5 bases. Germline CDR1 is MGHRA and CDR2 is YSYEKL. The ends were cut back, 5 bases at V and 6 bases at J, with 14 bases in the middle. The CDR3 loop spans 14 amino acids. The DNA for the CDR3 is TGCGCCAGCAGCGCCGGGACCCCTTTCAATGAGCAGTTCTTC. It translates to CASSAGTPFNEQFF.

The chain employs TRBV6-2 or TRBV6-3 and TRBJ2-4; no reliable D call. The CDR3 has 16 residues. Trimming cost V 0 bases and J 2 bases, with 11 bases left between them. The germline V gene has CDR1 MNHEY and CDR2 SVGEGT. In nucleotides, the CDR3 is TGTGCCAGCAGTTACTCGAATGGGATTACCAAAAACATTCAGTACTTC. Translated, it gives CASSYSNGITKNIQYF.

The rearrangement joins TRBV14 to TRBJ1-2; D unresolved. Trimming stripped 6 bases from V and 6 bases from J, with 14 bases between. CDR3 length: 13 amino acids. From germline, CDR1 is SGHDN and CDR2 FVKESK. The CDR3 reads CASSHFPRDGYTF. The CDR3 bases are TGTGCCAGCAGTCACTTTCCTAGGGATGGCTACACCTTC.

This chain joins TRBV20-1 and TRBJ2-6; D ambiguous. CDR3 length: 14 amino acids. CDR1 and CDR2 from the germline V gene are DFQATT and SNEGSKA (reference sequence). V lost 6 bases, J lost 2 bases, and 11 bases lay in between. The CDR3 DNA reads as TGCAGTGCCCCCCAACAACCTGGGGCCAACGTCCTGACTTTC. Protein sequence: CSAPQQPGANVLTF.

V gene TRBV20-1 combines with J gene TRBJ2-1, with TRBD2 matching over 10 bases. With 4 bases clipped from V and 13 bases from J, the junction kept 13 bases outside the gene matches. The CDR3 spans 14 residues. CDR1 DFQATT and CDR2 SNEGSKA come from the germline V gene (reference sequence). This CDR3 reads CSANLAGVEETQFF. CDR3 sequence (DNA): TGCAGTGCTAATCTAGCGGGAGTTGAGGAGACCCAGTTCTTC.

This clonotype was picked up a small number of times. With a much larger clone just one base away, this may be a read error. The chain uses TRBV12-3 or TRBV12-4 and TRBJ1-1, with D possibly matching TRBD1 (5 bases). This CDR3 contains 14 residues. V lost 5 bases, J lost 5 bases, and 15 bases lay in between. CDR3 DNA: TGTGCCAGCAGTGTAGTAGGGGTACGGACTGAAGCTTTCTTT. It codes for CASSVVGVRTEAFF.

This clonotype has a handful of counts. The CDR3: CASSLVGQSNTGELFF. Written as DNA, the CDR3 is TGTGCCAGCAGCTTAGTGGGACAGTCGAACACCGGGGAGCTGTTTTTT. This chain links TRBV11-2 with TRBJ2-2; 7 bases line up with TRBD1. J lost 0 bases, V lost 1 base, and 2 bases had no gene match. The CDR3 totals 16 residues. The germline CDR1 and CDR2 sequences are SGHAT and FQNNGV.

The rearrangement links TRBV3-1 to TRBJ1-2; tentatively, D is TRBD1 (5 bases). The ends were cut back, 1 base at V and 1 base at J, with 19 bases in the middle. Germline V gives CDR1 LGHDT, CDR2 YNNKEL (reference sequence). The CDR3 extends over 18 amino acids. The CDR3 protein is CASSQGWPGGENNYGYTF. The CDR3, as DNA: TGTGCCAGCAGCCAAGGGTGGCCTGGGGGGGAGAATAACTATGGCTACACCTTC. Supplemented by reference TRBV3-1 and TRBJ1-2, the full variable domain reads DTAVSQTPKYLVTQMGNDKSIKCEQNLGHDTMYWYKQDSKKFLKIMFSYNNKELIINETVPNRFSPKSPDKAHLNLHINSLELGDSAVYFCASSQGWPGGENNYGYTFGSGTRLTVV.

V gene TRBV27 combines with J gene TRBJ1-2; 9 bases align to TRBD1. CDR1 is MNHEY and CDR2 is SMNVEV in the germline V gene (reference sequence). V was pared by 8 bases and J by 2 bases, with 6 bases of the junction left unmatched. This CDR3 has 14 amino acids. CDR3 nucleotide sequence: TGTGCCAGCGGGGGACAGGGAGGGAACTATGGCTACACCTTC. This encodes CASGGQGGNYGYTF.

The sample holds many counts of this clonotype. The chain combines TRBV28 with TRBJ2-7; D is undetermined. V lost 3 bases and J lost 1, with 4 bases in between. The CDR3 length is 12 residues. Germline-derived CDR1 and CDR2 are MDHEN and SYDVKM. The CDR3 bases are TGTGCCAGCAGTTTGTTTTCCTACGAGCAGTACTTC. Protein product: CASSLFSYEQYF.

The table lists this clonotype with many counts. The chain recombines TRBV27 with TRBJ2-7; no clear D. CDR3 length: 13 residues. The V gene lost 6 bases and the J gene lost 3 bases, with 12 bases spanning the gap. Germline V lookup: CDR1 MNHEY, CDR2 SMNVEV (reference sequence). The CDR3 region is CASSFGRYYEQYF. The CDR3 coding sequence is TGTGCCAGCAGCTTCGGACGTTACTACGAGCAGTACTTC.

Only one count was recorded for this clonotype. This chain links TRBV28 with TRBJ1-1; 7 bases are a match to TRBD1. V lost 8 bases and J lost 4; bases outside the gene matches: 7. Germline CDR1 MDHEN, CDR2 SYDVKM. The CDR3 has 13 amino acids. The CDR3 sequence is CASGQGGLTEAFF. DNA for the CDR3: TGTGCCAGCGGGCAGGGGGGTCTCACTGAAGCTTTCTTT.

DNA of the CDR3: TGTGCCACCAGCAGAGATCAGAACAGGGGGCCTAACTATGGCTACACCTTC. It codes for CATSRDQNRGPNYGYTF. The V and J genes are TRBV15 and TRBJ1-2, with 9 bases matching TRBD1. This CDR3 contains 17 residues. The germline CDR1 and CDR2 sequences are LNHNV and YYDKDF (reference sequence). The J segment lost 0 bases and the V segment lost 0 bases, leaving 5 bases of the junction unmatched. Looking up the rest from reference TRBV15 and TRBJ1-2 gives the full variable domain: DAMVIQNPRYQVTQFGKPVTLSCSQTLNHNVMYWYQQKSSQAPKLLFHYYDKDFNNEADTPDNFQSRRPNTSFCFLDIRSPGLGDTAMYLCATSRDQNRGPNYGYTFGSGTRLTVV.

This clonotype was detected only a few times. The gene calls are TRBV7-9 and TRBJ2-7; 9 positions match TRBD2. Germline V gives CDR1 SEHNR, CDR2 FQNEAQ (reference sequence). The CDR3 runs 14 residues. Unmatched junction bases numbered 5, after V lost 5 bases and J lost 3 bases. The CDR3 DNA reads as TGTGCCAGCAGCATTAGCGGGGGCTTCTACGAGCAGTACTTC. This codes for CASSISGGFYEQYF.

The CDR3 nucleotides read TGCGCCAGCAGCTTAGGGGCTTTGGAGGACGAGCAGTACTTC. This translates into CASSLGALEDEQYF. J is TRBJ2-7 and V is TRBV5-1, with D perhaps given as TRBD1 or TRBD2 (5 bases each). The germline gives CDR1 SGHRS, CDR2 YFSETQ. The germline V and J ends were trimmed by 2 bases and 5 bases, with 14 bases remaining between them. The CDR3 consists of 14 residues.

This clonotype has only a few counts. The rearrangement links TRBV7-9 to TRBJ1-5, with 10 nucleotides matching TRBD1. The germline V gene has CDR1 SEHNR and CDR2 FQNEAQ (reference sequence). This CDR3 region has 15 residues. V lost 5 bases, J lost 7 bases, and 8 bases stayed unmatched. The CDR3 DNA is TGTGCCAGCAGCCTCGGGACAGGGGTAGGACAGCCCCAGCATTTT. Protein sequence: CASSLGTGVGQPQHF.

About this clonotype itself: This may stem from a read error, because a much larger clone lies one nucleotide away. The chain uses TRBV5-1 and TRBJ2-5; weak D call: TRBD1 (6 bases). CDR3 size: 16 residues. Per the germline V gene, CDR1 is SGHRS and CDR2 is YFSETQ. The CDR3 is CASSGMTGGRQETRYF. The DNA of the CDR3 is TGCGCCAGCAGCGGTATGACAGGAGGACGCCAAGAGACCCGGTACTTC.

This clonotype was detected a few times. V gene TRBV29-1 combines with J gene TRBJ2-7; tentatively, D is TRBD1 (5 bases). V lost 4 bases and J 4 bases, leaving 11 bases between the germline ends. This CDR3 has 12 amino acids. The germline gives CDR1 SQVTM, CDR2 ANQGSEA. CDR3 coding DNA: TGCAGCGTTGGGCTACGACAGTACGAGCAGTACTTC. It specifies CSVGLRQYEQYF.

The chain couples TRBV6-2 or TRBV6-3 to TRBJ1-4, with no clear D. Germline CDR1 and CDR2: MNHEY and SVGEGT. The ends were cut back, 2 bases at V and 5 bases at J, with 15 bases in the middle. This CDR3 has 16 residues. CDR3 region: CASSYALGRSNEKLFF. CDR3 nucleotides: TGTGCCAGCAGTTACGCTTTAGGACGTTCGAATGAAAAACTGTTTTTT.

Of note for this clonotype: One end of the junction varies from germline; a read error may be responsible. The chain recombines TRBV20-1 with TRBJ2-5; 10 nucleotides agree with TRBD2. The CDR3 length is 13 residues. Germline V CDR1 and CDR2: DFQATT, SNEGSKA (reference sequence). CDR3 sequence reads: CSPSGRAGETQYF. As DNA, the CDR3 is TGCAGTCCTAGCGGGAGAGCAGGAGAGACCCAGTACTTC.

A few counts support this clonotype. V usage is TRBV2 and J usage is TRBJ2-1, with 10 bases matching TRBD2. This CDR3 has 14 residues. CDR1 and CDR2 from the germline V gene are SNHLY and FYNNEI. V was pared by 7 bases and J by 4 bases, with 4 bases of the junction left unmatched. CDR3 coding DNA: TGTGCCAGCAATGGACTAGCGGTTTACAATGAGCAGTTCTTC. Translated: CASNGLAVYNEQFF.

The rearrangement uses TRBV28 and TRBJ1-1, with 8 positions matching TRBD1. The CDR3 length is 15 residues. Losses at the gene ends were 6 bases for V and 8 bases for J; bases not matched to a gene: 14. Looked up from germline, CDR1 is MDHEN and CDR2 is SYDVKM. The CDR3 sequence: CASRGSDRESTEAFF. CDR3 nucleotide sequence: TGTGCCAGCAGGGGCTCGGACAGGGAGTCCACGGAAGCTTTCTTT. Full variable domain (missing parts from reference TRBV28 and TRBJ1-1): DVKVTQSSRYLVKRTGEKVFLECVQDMDHENMFWYRQDPGLGLRLIYFSYDVKMKEKGDIPEGYSVSREKKERFSLILESASTNQTSMYLCASRGSDRESTEAFFGQGTRLTVV.